This TCR beta chain came from a study of CD4 T cells in relation to SARS-CoV-2 and coronaviruses. Overall study context: PBMCs were cultured with antigen for over 8 days before TCR beta sequencing. Controls used an HIV-1 Nef peptide pool or no peptide.

Sequenced by immunoSEQ multiplex PCR; TCRdb stores in-frame clones only, minus some. Of about 21,000 clones listed, 74% are singletons. CD4+ T cells from unexposed donors were obtained before the COVID-19 pandemic (2011-2018). The cells were cultured for roughly 11 days before CD4+ T cells were isolated. Testing used SARS-CoV-2 S/N and four cold-coronavirus spikes on unexposed-donor CD4+ T cells, cells permitting. This clone was observed a single time. The antigen is undetermined. Findings and caveats of the study: In approximately 70% of donors, memory CD4+ clonotypes crossrecognized SARS-CoV-2 and at least one common cold coronavirus spike.

V was clipped by 3 bases and J by 3 bases; unmatched bases: 8. The CDR3 runs to 15 residues. Germline V gene data show CDR1 as MNHEY and CDR2 as SVGAGI. The TCR sequence derives from a human donor in good health. This chain links TRBV6-5 with TRBJ2-7, with 7 bases identical to TRBD1. Sequenced material: CD4+ T cells from PBMCs, cultured in vitro. The CDR3 protein is CASSYSRDSFYEQYF. The CDR3 nucleotides read TGTGCCAGCAGTTATTCCCGGGACAGCTTCTACGAGCAGTACTTC.